The source of this T cell receptor beta chain is a study of identical twins. Study-wide results and caveats: Models predicted too little out-of-frame TCR alpha sharing in monozygotic twins. With abundant cord blood beta clonotypes, insertions were fewer; memory repertoires showed no such pattern.

There are 13 residues in the CDR3. Germline V gene lookup returns CDR1 LGHDT and CDR2 YNNKEL (reference sequence). V was cut by 2 bases and J by 1 base, with 5 bases left in between. Donors uniformly comprised healthy Caucasians. TCRdb fed the 5' RACE reads into MiXCR, producing one record per CDR3 protein. The table lists about 210,000 distinct CDR3 sequences, less than 9.5% of them singletons. This clonotype was recorded many times. Its specificity is unknown. The gene calls are TRBV3-1 and TRBJ1-2; D not certain. The clonotype was recovered from a woman aged 18-35 years in good health. Sequencing was carried out using memory (CD45RO+) T cells sorted from blood. The CDR3: CASSQQVNYGYTF. DNA of the CDR3: TGTGCCAGCAGCCAACAGGTTAACTATGGCTACACCTTC.